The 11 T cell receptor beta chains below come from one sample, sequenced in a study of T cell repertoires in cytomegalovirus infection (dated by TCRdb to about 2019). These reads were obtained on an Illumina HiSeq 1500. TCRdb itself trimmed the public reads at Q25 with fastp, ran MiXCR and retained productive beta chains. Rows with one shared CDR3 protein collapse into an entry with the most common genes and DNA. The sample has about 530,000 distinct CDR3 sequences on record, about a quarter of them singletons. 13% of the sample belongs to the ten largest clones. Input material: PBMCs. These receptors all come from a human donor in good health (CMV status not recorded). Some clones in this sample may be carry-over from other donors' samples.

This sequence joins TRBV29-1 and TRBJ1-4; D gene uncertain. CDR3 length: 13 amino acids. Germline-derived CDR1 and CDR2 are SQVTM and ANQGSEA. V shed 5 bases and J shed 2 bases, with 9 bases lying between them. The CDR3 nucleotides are TGCAGCGTTCAAGCTGGGACTAATGAAAAACTGTTTTTT. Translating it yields CSVQAGTNEKLFF.

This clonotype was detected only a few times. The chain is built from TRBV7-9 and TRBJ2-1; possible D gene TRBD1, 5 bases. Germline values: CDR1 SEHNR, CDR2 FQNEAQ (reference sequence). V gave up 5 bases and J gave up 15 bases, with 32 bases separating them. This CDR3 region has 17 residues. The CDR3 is CASSPRPRQVHRTGVFF. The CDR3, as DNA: TGTGCCAGCAGCCCTCGGCCCCGGCAGGTCCATCGCACAGGTGTGTTCTTC.

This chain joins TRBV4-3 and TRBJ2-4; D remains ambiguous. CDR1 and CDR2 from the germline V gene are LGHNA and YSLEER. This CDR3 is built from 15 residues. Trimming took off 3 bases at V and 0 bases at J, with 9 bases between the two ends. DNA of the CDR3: TGCGCCAGCAGCCAGACTTGGGTAGCCAAAAACATTCAGTACTTC. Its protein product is CASSQTWVAKNIQYF.

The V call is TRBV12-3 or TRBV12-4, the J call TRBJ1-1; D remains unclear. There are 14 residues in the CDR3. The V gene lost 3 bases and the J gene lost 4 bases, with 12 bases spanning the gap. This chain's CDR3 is CASSLRSWGTEAFF. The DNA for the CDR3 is TGTGCCAGCAGTTTGAGGTCCTGGGGCACTGAAGCTTTCTTT.

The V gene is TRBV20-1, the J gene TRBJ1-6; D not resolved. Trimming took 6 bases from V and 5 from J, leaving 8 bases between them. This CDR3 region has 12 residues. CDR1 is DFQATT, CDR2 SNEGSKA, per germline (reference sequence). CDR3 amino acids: CSAPANNSPLHF. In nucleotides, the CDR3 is TGCAGTGCGCCAGCGAATAATTCACCCCTCCACTTT.

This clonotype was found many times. In DNA form, the CDR3 reads TGTGCCAGCAGCTTTGAGCGCCAAGCCAAAAACATTCAGTACTTC. Protein: CASSFERQAKNIQYF. The chain uses TRBV7-2 and TRBJ2-4; D not resolved. The CDR3 extends over 15 amino acids. The V end was cut by 3 bases, the J end by 0 bases, with 9 bases between. Germline V gives CDR1 SGHTA, CDR2 FQGNSA.

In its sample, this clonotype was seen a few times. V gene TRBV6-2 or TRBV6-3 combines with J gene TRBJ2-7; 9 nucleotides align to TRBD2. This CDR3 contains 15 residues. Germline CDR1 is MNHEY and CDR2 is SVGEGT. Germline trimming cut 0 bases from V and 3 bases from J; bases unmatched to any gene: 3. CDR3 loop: CASSYSNSGSYEQYF. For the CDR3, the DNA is TGTGCCAGCAGTTACTCGAATAGCGGGAGCTACGAGCAGTACTTC.

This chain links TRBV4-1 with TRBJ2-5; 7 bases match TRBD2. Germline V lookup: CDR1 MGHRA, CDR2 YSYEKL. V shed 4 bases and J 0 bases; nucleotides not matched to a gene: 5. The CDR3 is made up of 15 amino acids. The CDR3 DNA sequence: TGCGCCAGCAGCCGGGGGGGTGGATACCAAGAGACCCAGTACTTC. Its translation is CASSRGGGYQETQYF.

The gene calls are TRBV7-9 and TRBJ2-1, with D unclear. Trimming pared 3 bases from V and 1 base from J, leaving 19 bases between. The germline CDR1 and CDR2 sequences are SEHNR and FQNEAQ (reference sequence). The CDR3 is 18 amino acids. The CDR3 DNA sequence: TGTGCCAGCAGCTTGGTGAGAGGTCCGGAACAATCCTACAATGAGCAGTTCTTC. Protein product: CASSLVRGPEQSYNEQFF.

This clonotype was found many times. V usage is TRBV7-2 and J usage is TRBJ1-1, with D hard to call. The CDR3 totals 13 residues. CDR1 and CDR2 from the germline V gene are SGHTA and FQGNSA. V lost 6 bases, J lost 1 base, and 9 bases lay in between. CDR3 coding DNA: TGTGCCAGCAGGTGGATCGAGAACACTGAAGCTTTCTTT. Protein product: CASRWIENTEAFF.

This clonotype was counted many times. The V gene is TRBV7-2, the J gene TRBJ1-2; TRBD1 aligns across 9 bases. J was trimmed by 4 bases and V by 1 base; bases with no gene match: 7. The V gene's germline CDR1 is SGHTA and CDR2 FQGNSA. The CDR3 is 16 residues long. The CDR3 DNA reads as TGTGCCAGCAGCTTAGTTGGGACAGGGATGGGCTATGGCTACACCTTC. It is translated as CASSLVGTGMGYGYTF.